This T cell receptor (beta chain) appears in the sequencing data of a study of blood T cell repertoires in COVID-19. As for the study in general: Spain, Italy and the United States supplied samples that represented acute and convalescent COVID-19. T cells, B-cell-depleted T cells, or PBMCs provided the cDNA or gDNA that served as material.

Germline V gene data show CDR1 as MDHEN and CDR2 as SYDVKM. The CDR3 covers 18 residues. V shed 6 bases, J shed 2 bases, and the junction held 14 bases outside the gene matches. During active infection, Seattle patients enrolled and were then monitored through disease. In the original analysis: Reference gene primer amplification gave nucleated cell count estimates. Sequencing used immunoSEQ multiplex PCR; TCRdb keeps in-frame clones, though not all of them. V, J and clone size were drawn from that table, and D and trimming were deduced from the DNA. The profile covers 220,000 or so clones, with about 88% appearing a single time and about 10% taken by the ten largest.

V and J are TRBV28 and TRBJ1-5; 9 positions agree with TRBD1. The receptor was derived from a woman aged 50 to 60 with COVID-19, enrolled during active disease. The sequenced material came from peripheral blood. CDR3: CASSPLLGQGLGNQPQHF. The CDR3 coding sequence is TGTGCCAGCAGCCCTCTCCTGGGACAGGGATTGGGCAATCAGCCCCAGCATTTT. Full variable domain (outside the CDR3, taken from reference TRBV28 and TRBJ1-5): DVKVTQSSRYLVKRTGEKVFLECVQDMDHENMFWYRQDPGLGLRLIYFSYDVKMKEKGDIPEGYSVSREKKERFSLILESASTNQTSMYLCASSPLLGQGLGNQPQHFGDGTRLSIL.